This T cell receptor beta chain was found in a study of CD8+CD57+ T cells in acquired aplastic anemia. Overall study results and limits: Lower repertoire diversity than in total CD4+ and CD8+ pools was seen for CD8+CD57+ cells in patients. Overlap between patients and controls comprised some 31 CD8+ CDR3 sequences. Between the patient and control groups, CD8+ Simpson's diversity did not differ significantly.

Genomic DNA acted as the template from which TCR beta VDJ combination and CDR3 sequence profiling were carried out. TCRdb reanalysed the reads using MiXCR and keeps one entry per CDR3 protein. The data hold 16,000 or so distinct CDR3 sequences, with over 35% observed a single time. This clonotype showed up just a few times. Its specificity is not known. At one of its ends the junction is not consistent with the germline gene, which may arise from a read error. This CDR3 contains 14 residues. Germline V gene sequence: CDR1 MRHNA, CDR2 SNTAGT. All patients picked for sequencing had shown, by flow cytometry, an expansion of CD8+CD57+ cells. Acquired aplastic anemia of severe grade affected all patients.

The origin of this receptor is a human donor with aplastic anemia. The chain uses TRBV6-4 and TRBJ1-2, with a possible D match to TRBD1 (5 bases). The sample comprised CD8+CD57+ T cells sorted from PBMCs. The subset denotes: bead-enriched CD8+CD57+ effector memory T cells from SAA patients. The CDR3 sequence is CASSPGAANYGHTF. The CDR3 region has the DNA TGTGCCAGCAGTCCCGGGGCAGCTAACTATGGCCACACCTTC.